The 4 T cell receptor beta chains given below trace back to one sample, sequenced in a study of shared clonotypes between healthy human individuals. Sequencing was performed with immunoSEQ multiplex PCR; in TCRdb, only in-frame clones are kept and a portion is missing. Among some 2,100,000 clones listed, 90% to 97% were seen once. Sequenced: naive CD4+ T cells sorted from blood. The subset: CD45RA+ positively selected. Receptors originate from a man younger than 35 in good health.

This chain connects TRBV28 to TRBJ2-7, with 13 positions matching TRBD2. This CDR3 region has 14 residues. CDR1 MDHEN and CDR2 SYDVKM come from the germline V gene. Unmatched junction bases numbered 4, after V lost 6 bases and J lost 5 bases. CDR3 amino acids: CASSRTSGGNEQYF. DNA of the CDR3: TGTGCCAGCAGCCGGACTAGCGGGGGTAACGAGCAGTACTTC.

This chain uses TRBV9 with TRBJ2-1; TRBD2 agrees at 7 bases. Germline CDR1 is SGDLS and CDR2 is YYNGEE. There are 15 residues in the CDR3. V gave up 6 bases and J gave up 4 bases; unmatched junction bases: 10. The CDR3 coding sequence is TGTGCCAGCAACCGACTCGTGGGGGGGTACAATGAGCAGTTCTTC. Its translation: CASNRLVGGYNEQFF. Complete variable domain (other parts from reference TRBV9 and TRBJ2-1): DSGVTQTPKHLITATGQRVTLRCSPRSGDLSVYWYQQSLDQGLQFLIQYYNGEERAKGNILERFSAQQFPDLHSELNLSSLELGDSALYFCASNRLVGGYNEQFFGPGTRLTVL.

The chain has TRBV10-1 and TRBJ2-7; 9 positions agree with TRBD2. Looked up from germline, CDR1 is WNHNN and CDR2 is SYGVQD (reference sequence). The V segment lost 5 bases and the J segment 9 bases; nucleotides outside the gene matches: 5. The CDR3 loop spans 12 amino acids. As DNA, the CDR3 is TGCGCCAGCAGTAGTTCGACTAGCGGGCAGTACTTC. The encoded protein is CASSSSTSGQYF.

Worth noting for this clone: Other nucleotide sequences from this sample produce the same CDR3. The V call is TRBV6-6, the J call TRBJ1-2; tentatively, D is TRBD1 (5 bases). The CDR3 runs to 13 residues. CDR1 MNHNY and CDR2 SVGAGI come from the germline V gene (reference sequence). V lost 5 bases, J lost 2 bases, and 9 bases lay in between. The CDR3 DNA reads as TGTGCCAGCAGTCTGACAGAAAACTATGGCTACACCTTC. Translation gives CASSLTENYGYTF.